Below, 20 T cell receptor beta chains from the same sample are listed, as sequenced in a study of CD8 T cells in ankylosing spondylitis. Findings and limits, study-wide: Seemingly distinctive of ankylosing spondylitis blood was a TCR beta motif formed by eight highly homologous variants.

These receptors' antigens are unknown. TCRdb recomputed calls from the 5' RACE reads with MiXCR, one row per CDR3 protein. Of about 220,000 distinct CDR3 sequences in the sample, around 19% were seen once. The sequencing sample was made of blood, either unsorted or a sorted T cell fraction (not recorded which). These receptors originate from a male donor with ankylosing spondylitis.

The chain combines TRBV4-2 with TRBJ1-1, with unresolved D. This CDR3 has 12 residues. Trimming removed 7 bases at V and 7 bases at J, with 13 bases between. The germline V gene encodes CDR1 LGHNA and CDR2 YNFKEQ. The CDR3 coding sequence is TGTGCCAGCATCAACCGCGTGGGTGAAGCTTTCTTT. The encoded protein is CASINRVGEAFF.

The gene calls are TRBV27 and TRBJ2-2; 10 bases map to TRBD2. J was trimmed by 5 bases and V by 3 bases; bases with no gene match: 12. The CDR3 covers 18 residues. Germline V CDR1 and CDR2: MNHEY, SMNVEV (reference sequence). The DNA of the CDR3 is TGTGCCAGCAGTTTGGTGGTAGCGGGAGGTTATGGGACCGGGGAGCTGTTTTTT. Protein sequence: CASSLVVAGGYGTGELFF.

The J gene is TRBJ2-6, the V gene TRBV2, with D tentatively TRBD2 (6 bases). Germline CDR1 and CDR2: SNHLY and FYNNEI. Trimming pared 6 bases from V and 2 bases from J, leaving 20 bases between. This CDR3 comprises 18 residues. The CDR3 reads CASSLNQAGHPGANVLTF. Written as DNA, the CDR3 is TGTGCCAGCAGCCTAAACCAGGCGGGGCACCCTGGGGCCAACGTCCTGACTTTC.

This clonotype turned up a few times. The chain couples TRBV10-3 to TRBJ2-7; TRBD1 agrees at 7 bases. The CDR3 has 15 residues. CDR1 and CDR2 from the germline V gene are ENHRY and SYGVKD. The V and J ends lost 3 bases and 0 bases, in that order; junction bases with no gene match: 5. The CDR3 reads CAISEDRELSYEQYF. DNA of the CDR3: TGTGCCATCAGTGAAGACAGGGAGCTCTCCTACGAGCAGTACTTC.

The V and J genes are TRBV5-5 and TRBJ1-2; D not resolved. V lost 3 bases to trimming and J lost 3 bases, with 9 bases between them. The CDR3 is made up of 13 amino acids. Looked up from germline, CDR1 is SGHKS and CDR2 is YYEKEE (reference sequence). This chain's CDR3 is CASSSQSDYGYTF. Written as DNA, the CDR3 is TGTGCCAGCAGCTCCCAATCTGACTATGGCTACACCTTC.

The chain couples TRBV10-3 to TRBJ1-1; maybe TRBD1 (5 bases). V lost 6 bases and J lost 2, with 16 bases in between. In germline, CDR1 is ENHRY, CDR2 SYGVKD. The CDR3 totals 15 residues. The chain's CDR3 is CAISTAGGTNTEAFF. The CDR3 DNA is TGTGCCATCAGCACTGCCGGGGGAACTAACACTGAAGCTTTCTTT.

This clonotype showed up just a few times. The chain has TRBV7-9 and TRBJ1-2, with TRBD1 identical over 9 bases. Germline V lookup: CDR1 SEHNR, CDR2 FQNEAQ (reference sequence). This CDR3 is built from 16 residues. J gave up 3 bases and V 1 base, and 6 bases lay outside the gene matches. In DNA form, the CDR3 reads TGTGCCAGCAGCTTAGACGGGACAGGGCGAGACTATGGCTACACCTTC. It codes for CASSLDGTGRDYGYTF.

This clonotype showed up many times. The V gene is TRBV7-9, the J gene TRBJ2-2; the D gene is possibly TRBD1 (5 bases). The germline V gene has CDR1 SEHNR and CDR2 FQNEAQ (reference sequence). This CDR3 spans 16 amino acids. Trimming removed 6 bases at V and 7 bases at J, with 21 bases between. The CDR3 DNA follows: TGTGCCAGCAGGCCAGAGCCCAGGGAATTGGGCGGGGAGCTGTTTTTT. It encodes CASRPEPRELGGELFF.

CDR3: CASSPGLAGVSGELFF. In DNA, the CDR3 is TGTGCCAGCAGCCCCGGACTAGCGGGAGTATCCGGGGAGCTGTTTTTT. The chain is built from TRBV3-1 and TRBJ2-2; 13 bases align to TRBD2. V gave up 4 bases and J gave up 6 bases; unmatched junction bases: 5. The length of the CDR3 is 16 residues. CDR1 and CDR2 from the germline V gene are LGHDT and YNNKEL (reference sequence).

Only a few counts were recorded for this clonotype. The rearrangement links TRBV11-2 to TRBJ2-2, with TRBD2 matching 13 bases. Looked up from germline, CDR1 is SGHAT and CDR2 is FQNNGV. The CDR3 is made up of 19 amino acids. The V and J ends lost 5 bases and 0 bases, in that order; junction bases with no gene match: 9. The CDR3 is CASSLLRLAGGPNTGELFF. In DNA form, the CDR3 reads TGTGCCAGCAGCCTCCTTCGACTAGCGGGGGGCCCGAACACCGGGGAGCTGTTTTTT.

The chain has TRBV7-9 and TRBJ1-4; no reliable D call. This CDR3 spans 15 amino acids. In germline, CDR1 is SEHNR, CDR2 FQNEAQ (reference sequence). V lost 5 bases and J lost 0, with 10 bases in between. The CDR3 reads CASSPRQATNEKLFF. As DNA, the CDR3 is TGTGCCAGCAGCCCCCGGCAGGCAACTAATGAAAAACTGTTTTTT.

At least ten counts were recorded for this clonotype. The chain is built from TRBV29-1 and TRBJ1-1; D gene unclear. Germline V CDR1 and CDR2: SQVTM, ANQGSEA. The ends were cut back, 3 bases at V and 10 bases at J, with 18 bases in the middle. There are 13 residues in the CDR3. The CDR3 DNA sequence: TGCAGCGTTGAGATACAAAAGCCCATGAGAGCTTTCTTT. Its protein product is CSVEIQKPMRAFF.

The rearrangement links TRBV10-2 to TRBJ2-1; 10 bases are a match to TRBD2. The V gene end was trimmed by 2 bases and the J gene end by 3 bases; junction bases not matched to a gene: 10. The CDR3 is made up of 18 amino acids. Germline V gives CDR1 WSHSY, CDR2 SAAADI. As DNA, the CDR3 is TGCGCCAGCAGTGAGCGGGGGCTAGCGGGAGTTGGCTACAATGAGCAGTTCTTC. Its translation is CASSERGLAGVGYNEQFF.

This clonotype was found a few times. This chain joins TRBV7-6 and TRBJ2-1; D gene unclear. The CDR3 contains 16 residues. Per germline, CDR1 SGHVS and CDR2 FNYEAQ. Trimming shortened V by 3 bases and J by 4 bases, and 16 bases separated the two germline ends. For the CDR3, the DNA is TGTGCCAGCAGCTTTACTTGGGGATCGGAATACAATGAGCAGTTCTTC. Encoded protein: CASSFTWGSEYNEQFF.

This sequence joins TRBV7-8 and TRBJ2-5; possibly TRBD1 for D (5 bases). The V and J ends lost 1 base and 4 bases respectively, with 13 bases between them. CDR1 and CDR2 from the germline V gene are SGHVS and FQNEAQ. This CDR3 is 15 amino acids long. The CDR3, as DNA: TGTGCCAGCAGCTTAGTAGAGCAGGGTGGAGAGACCCAGTACTTC. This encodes CASSLVEQGGETQYF. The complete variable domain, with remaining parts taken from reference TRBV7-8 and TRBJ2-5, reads GAGVSQSPRYKVAKRGQDVALRCDPISGHVSLFWYQQALGQGPEFLTYFQNEAQLDKSGLPSDRFFAERPEGSVSTLKIQRTQQEDSAVYLCASSLVEQGGETQYFGPGTRLLVL.

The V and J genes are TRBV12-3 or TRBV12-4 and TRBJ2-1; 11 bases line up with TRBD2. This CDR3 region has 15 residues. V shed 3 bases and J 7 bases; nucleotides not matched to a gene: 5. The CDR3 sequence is CASSLIAGGLNEQFF. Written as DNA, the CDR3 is TGTGCCAGCAGTTTGATAGCGGGGGGGTTAAATGAGCAGTTCTTC.

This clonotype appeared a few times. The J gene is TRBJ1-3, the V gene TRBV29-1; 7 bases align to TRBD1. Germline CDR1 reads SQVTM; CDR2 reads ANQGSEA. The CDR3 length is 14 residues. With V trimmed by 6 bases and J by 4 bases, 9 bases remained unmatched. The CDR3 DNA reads TGCAGCGTCCGCCCGCTGGGACAGGGAAACACCATATATTTT. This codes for CSVRPLGQGNTIYF. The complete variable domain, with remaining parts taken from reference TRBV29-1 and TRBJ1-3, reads SAVISQKPSRDICQRGTSLTIQCQVDSQVTMMFWYRQQPGQSLTLIATANQGSEATYESGFVIDKFPISRPNLTFSTLTVSNMSPEDSSIYLCSVRPLGQGNTIYFGEGSWLTVV.

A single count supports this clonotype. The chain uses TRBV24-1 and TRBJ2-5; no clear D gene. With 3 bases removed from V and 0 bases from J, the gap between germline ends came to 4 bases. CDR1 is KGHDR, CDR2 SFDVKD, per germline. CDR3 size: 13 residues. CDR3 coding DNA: TGTGCCACCAGTGATCGGTACCAAGAGACCCAGTACTTC. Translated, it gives CATSDRYQETQYF.

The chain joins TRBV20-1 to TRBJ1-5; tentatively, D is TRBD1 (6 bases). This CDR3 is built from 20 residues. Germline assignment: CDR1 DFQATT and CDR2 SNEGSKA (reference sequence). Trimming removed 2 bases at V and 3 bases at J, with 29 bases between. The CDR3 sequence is CSARSWPGAEWGFLNQPQHF. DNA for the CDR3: TGCAGTGCTAGATCATGGCCAGGGGCGGAATGGGGCTTCCTCAATCAGCCCCAGCATTTT.

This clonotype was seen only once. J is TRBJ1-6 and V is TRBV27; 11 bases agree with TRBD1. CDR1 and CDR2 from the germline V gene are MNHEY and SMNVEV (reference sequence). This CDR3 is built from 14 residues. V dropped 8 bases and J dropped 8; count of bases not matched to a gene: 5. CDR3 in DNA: TGTGCCAGCGGCGGGACAGGGGGGGATTCACCCCTCCACTTT. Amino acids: CASGGTGGDSPLHF.